The 11 T cell receptor beta chains below were found in one sample sequenced in a study of shared clonotypes between healthy human individuals. CD45RO negativity and positive selection for CCR7 defined naive CD8 cells, a population that excluded terminally differentiated effector memory CD45RA+ cells. Profiled with immunoSEQ multiplex PCR; TCRdb holds only in-frame clones, not every one. The table has about 2.1 million clones, roughly 91% seen once. The sequenced sample was naive CD8+ T cells from PBMCs. The receptors derive from a young man in good health. Some clones in this sample may be carry-over from other donors' samples.

This chain connects TRBV19 to TRBJ2-6, with D perhaps matching TRBD2 (7 bases). V lost 5 bases to trimming and J lost 1 base, with 15 bases between them. This CDR3 contains 17 residues. CDR1 and CDR2 from the germline V gene are LNHDA and SQIVND (reference sequence). The CDR3 DNA reads as TGTGCCAGTAGTGCGGGGGCGAGAGCGTCTGGGGCCAACGTCCTGACTTTC. This sequence encodes CASSAGARASGANVLTF.

The chain joins TRBV5-1 to TRBJ2-7, with 11 bases fitting TRBD1. V shed 1 base and J 5 bases; nucleotides not matched to a gene: 2. CDR1 SGHRS and CDR2 YFSETQ come from the germline V gene. The CDR3 length is 14 residues. The CDR3 DNA reads as TGCGCCAGCAGCTTGTCGGGACAGGGGGACGAGCAGTACTTC. This sequence encodes CASSLSGQGDEQYF.

As concerns this clone: The junction differs from germline at one of its ends, possibly a read error. The chain recombines TRBV7-9 with TRBJ2-2; either TRBD1 or TRBD2 may fit D (7 bases each). The CDR3 length is 14 residues. Per the germline V gene, CDR1 is SEHNR and CDR2 is FQNEAQ (reference sequence). The CDR3 region has the DNA TGTGCCAGCAGCTTATTAGCAGGGGGGGAGCTGTTTCTATTT. It specifies CASSLLAGGELFLF.

As concerns this clone: Other DNA sequences in the same sample also yield this CDR3. This chain joins TRBV6-1 and TRBJ1-1; 8 positions agree with TRBD1. Germline loops: CDR1 MNHNS, CDR2 SASEGT. There are 14 residues in the CDR3. J lost 4 bases, V lost 2 bases, and 3 bases had no gene match. CDR3 in DNA: TGTGCCAGCAGTGAAAACAGGGGGTTCACTGAAGCTTTCTTT. Its protein is CASSENRGFTEAFF.

The chain combines TRBV7-9 with TRBJ1-1; weak D call: TRBD1 (5 bases). The CDR3 runs to 13 residues. Germline V gene lookup returns CDR1 SEHNR and CDR2 FQNEAQ (reference sequence). Deletions cut 5 bases from V and 6 bases from J, with 13 bases between. CDR3 nucleotides: TGTGCCAGCAGCACCGGGACCGCGTCTGAAGCTTTCTTT. Its translation is CASSTGTASEAFF.

The CDR3 protein is CASSQVWAGGETQYF. The CDR3 region has the DNA TGCGCCAGCAGCCAAGTATGGGCGGGGGGAGAGACCCAGTACTTC. The chain is built from TRBV4-3 and TRBJ2-5; 8 nucleotides line up with TRBD2. The CDR3 spans 15 residues. Trimming cost V 1 base and J 4 bases; bases outside gene matches: 5. Germline assignment: CDR1 LGHNA and CDR2 YSLEER.

The rearrangement links TRBV28 to TRBJ2-7, with D perhaps being TRBD1 or TRBD2 (5 bases each). The V end was cut by 6 bases, the J end by 9 bases, with 12 bases between. Germline CDR1 is MDHEN and CDR2 is SYDVKM. The CDR3 length is 11 residues. Written as DNA, the CDR3 is TGTGCCAGCAGCCCTTATGGGGGGCAGTACTTC. Amino acid sequence: CASSPYGGQYF.

The V gene is TRBV9, the J gene TRBJ2-1; possibly TRBD2 for D (5 bases). This CDR3 is built from 18 residues. Germline CDR1 is SGDLS and CDR2 is YYNGEE. V gave up 2 bases and J gave up 10 bases, with 28 bases separating them. The CDR3, as DNA: TGTGCCAGCAGCGTTTTCCGAGACGTACTAGTGTCCCTCGGGGAGCAGTTCTTC. It yields the protein CASSVFRDVLVSLGEQFF.

The chain carries TRBV5-1 and TRBJ1-1; D perhaps matches TRBD1 (6 bases). The germline gives CDR1 SGHRS, CDR2 YFSETQ. This CDR3 has 16 residues. The V gene lost 0 bases and the J gene lost 4 bases, with 16 bases spanning the gap. In nucleotides, the CDR3 is TGCGCCAGCAGCTTGGGGCCGCAGGGGAGAGGCACTGAAGCTTTCTTT. Its protein is CASSLGPQGRGTEAFF.

The chain employs TRBV27 and TRBJ2-1, with TRBD2 matching over 7 bases. Germline loops: CDR1 MNHEY, CDR2 SMNVEV (reference sequence). The CDR3 runs to 12 residues. The junction had 2 bases not matched to a gene; V was cut back by 3 bases and J by 9 bases. The DNA of the CDR3 is TGTGCCAGCAGTTTGTGGGGGGGTGAGCAGTTCTTC. Its translation: CASSLWGGEQFF.

The chain couples TRBV9 to TRBJ1-3, with 8 bases fitting TRBD1. Trimming at V came to 5 bases and at J to 2 bases, leaving 0 bases not matched to a gene. In germline, CDR1 is SGDLS, CDR2 YYNGEE. The CDR3 totals 13 residues. Here the CDR3 DNA reads TGTGCCAGCAGGACAGGGGCTGGAAACACCATATATTTT. This gives the protein CASRTGAGNTIYF.